This entry lists 12 T cell receptor beta chains sequenced from one sample in a study of vaccination effects on CD4 cells after COVID-19 (dated 2022 in TCRdb). Library preparation was by the immunoSEQ multiplex PCR assay. This is the immuneACCESS table as TCRdb keeps it, with only in-frame sequences that have V and J called. A part of the clones is gone; compared with another copy, unresolved V genes explain less than half, and the rest is unexplained. This sample holds about 48,000 clones; roughly three fifths were observed only once. The ten top clones hold 5% to 6.5% of the sample. After less than eleven days of culture, CD4+ T cells were isolated with the EasySep CD4+ T cell isolation kit. These receptors' targets are unknown. Material: CD4+ T cells from PBMCs cultured without peptide, obtained before COVID-19 vaccination. The receptor set was obtained from a human donor who received a COVID-19 vaccine.

The chain uses TRBV2 and TRBJ2-2; the D is unclear. Per the germline V gene, CDR1 is SNHLY and CDR2 is FYNNEI. The CDR3 is 12 amino acids. Trimming took off 4 bases at V and 7 bases at J, with 7 bases between the two ends. CDR3 nucleotide sequence: TGTGCCAGCAGTGGAATCCACGGGGAGCTGTTTTTT. Translation: CASSGIHGELFF. The variable domain in full, completed from reference TRBV2 and TRBJ2-2, reads EPEVTQTPSHQVTQMGQEVILRCVPISNHLYFYWYRQILGQKVEFLVSFYNNEISEKSEIFDDQFSVERPDGSNFTLKIRSTKLEDSAMYFCASSGIHGELFFGEGSRLTVL.

The V gene is TRBV9, the J gene TRBJ2-7; TRBD1 is a possible D gene (5 bases). Germline lookup yields CDR1 SGDLS and CDR2 YYNGEE. The ends were cut back, 3 bases at V and 2 bases at J, with 12 bases in the middle. The CDR3 length is 14 residues. CDR3 protein: CASSARQPPYEQYF. CDR3 sequence (DNA): TGTGCCAGCAGCGCAAGACAGCCCCCCTACGAGCAGTACTTC.

This chain uses TRBV27 with TRBJ2-6; D is possibly TRBD2 (6 bases). Trimming cost V 5 bases and J 2 bases, with 13 bases left between them. This CDR3 has 16 amino acids. From germline, CDR1 is MNHEY and CDR2 SMNVEV (reference sequence). This chain's CDR3 is CASSQAGTPGANVLTF. CDR3 in DNA: TGTGCCAGCAGTCAAGCCGGGACTCCTGGGGCCAACGTCCTGACTTTC.

This clone was observed a handful of times. The CDR3 is CASSLGTSGYNEQFF. The CDR3 DNA sequence: TGTGCCAGCAGCTTAGGGACTAGCGGATACAATGAGCAGTTCTTC. The chain is built from TRBV7-9 and TRBJ2-1; 10 bases map to TRBD2. The CDR3 has 15 amino acids. Trimming took 1 base from V and 4 from J; bases not matched to a gene: 1. The germline V gene encodes CDR1 SEHNR and CDR2 FQNEAQ (reference sequence).

The chain couples TRBV14 to TRBJ1-1, with D possibly being TRBD1 (6 bases). Trimming removed 5 bases from V and 0 bases from J, with 13 bases in between. Germline CDR1 reads SGHDN; CDR2 reads FVKESK. The CDR3 is 15 amino acids. In nucleotides, the CDR3 is TGTGCCAGCAGCGAAGGGACATTCATGAACACTGAAGCTTTCTTT. Translating gives CASSEGTFMNTEAFF.

The chain links TRBV6-5 to TRBJ2-1; 13 bases fit TRBD2. The CDR3 extends over 15 amino acids. V gave up 2 bases and J gave up 10 bases; unmatched junction bases: 5. Germline values: CDR1 MNHEY, CDR2 SVGAGI. CDR3 sequence reads: CASSYRTSGRREQFF. The CDR3 bases are TGTGCCAGCAGTTACAGGACTAGCGGGAGACGGGAGCAGTTCTTC.

In the case of this clone: The sample holds other DNA sequences that translate to the same CDR3. The V call is TRBV5-1, the J call TRBJ2-7; no clear D gene. The CDR3 has 13 residues. With 3 bases removed from V and 0 bases from J, the gap between germline ends came to 7 bases. Germline CDR1 and CDR2: SGHRS and YFSETQ. DNA of the CDR3: TGCGCCAGCAGCTCGGGCAGCTCCTACGAGCAGTACTTC. This gives the protein CASSSGSSYEQYF.

This clone turned up a few times. The CDR3 DNA follows: TGCGCCAGCAGCTTGGACGGACCCTATGGCTACACCTTC. It translates to CASSLDGPYGYTF. This sequence joins TRBV5-1 and TRBJ1-2; no definite D call. With 0 bases removed from V and 4 bases from J, the gap between germline ends came to 7 bases. Per germline, CDR1 SGHRS and CDR2 YFSETQ. The CDR3 covers 13 residues.

This chain uses TRBV5-1 with TRBJ1-3, with TRBD1 matching 11 bases. CDR1 and CDR2 from the germline V gene are SGHRS and YFSETQ. Trimming took 4 bases from V and 1 from J; bases not matched to a gene: 4. The CDR3 consists of 16 residues. The DNA for the CDR3 is TGCGCCAGCAGCAGGACAGGGGGCGCGTCTGGAAACACCATATATTTT. Translating it yields CASSRTGGASGNTIYF. The full variable domain, completed using reference TRBV5-1 and TRBJ1-3, is KAGVTQTPRYLIKTRGQQVTLSCSPISGHRSVSWYQQTPGQGLQFLFEYFSETQRNKGNFPGRFSGRQFSNSRSEMNVSTLELGDSALYLCASSRTGGASGNTIYFGEGSWLTVV.

The rearrangement joins TRBV29-1 to TRBJ2-7, with D unresolved. Per the germline V gene, CDR1 is SQVTM and CDR2 is ANQGSEA. The CDR3 has 8 residues. Here the CDR3 reads CIFYEQYF. The CDR3 DNA sequence: TGCATCTTCTACGAGCAGTACTTC.

In the case of this clone: Compared with germline, one end of the junction differs, possibly owing to a read error. This chain uses TRBV9 with TRBJ2-3, with 9 positions matching TRBD2. CDR1 and CDR2 (germline): SGDLS, YYNGEE. The CDR3 length is 14 residues. This CDR3 is CASSDGTSIDTQYF. Here the CDR3 DNA reads TGTGCCAGCAGCGATGGGACTAGCATAGATACGCAGTATTTT.

This chain uses TRBV6-5 with TRBJ1-2; 7 nucleotides agree with TRBD1. The V gene end was trimmed by 4 bases and the J gene end by 8 bases; junction bases not matched to a gene: 13. In germline, CDR1 is MNHEY, CDR2 SVGAGI. The CDR3 loop spans 15 amino acids. CDR3 DNA: TGTGCCAGCAGTTTCAAAGCCGGGACAGTTGAAGGCTACACCTTC. Residues: CASSFKAGTVEGYTF.